This T cell receptor beta chain came from a study of beta chain features in type 1 diabetes. Study-wide context: Similarity in age, gender and cell yields was seen between patients and healthy donors. General study results and limits: Shorter TCRB CDR3s, moderately but significantly so, were found in Type 1 diabetes patients in all four CD4+ subsets.

Turning to this clone: The antigen remains undetermined.

Germline CDR1 LNHDA, CDR2 SQIVND (reference sequence). With 9 bases clipped from V and 0 bases from J, the junction kept 8 bases outside the gene matches. The CDR3 sequence is 16 residues long. Of the isolated RNA, all was reverse transcribed, and so the sequenced material was expressed TCRB transcripts. Data came from immunoSEQ multiplex PCR; TCRdb stores just in-frame clones and leaves some out. The table lists fewer than 350,000 clones, around 16% of them singletons. The origin of this receptor is a young man with type 1 diabetes. V gene TRBV19 combines with J gene TRBJ2-7; 13 bases map to TRBD2. The sequenced material came from naive CD4+ T cells from blood. CDR3 sequence: CASRTSGSPSSYEQYF. The CDR3 DNA reads TGTGCCAGCCGGACTAGCGGGAGCCCTAGCTCCTACGAGCAGTACTTC. Drawing the rest from reference TRBV19 and TRBJ2-7, the complete variable domain is DGGITQSPKYLFRKEGQNVTLSCEQNLNHDAMYWYRQDPGQGLRLIYYSQIVNDFQKGDIAEGYSVSREKKESFPLTVTSAQKNPTAFYLCASRTSGSPSSYEQYFGPGTRLTVT.